The sequence of this TCR beta chain was determined in a study of identical twins. Trimming took 8 bases from V and 4 from J; bases not matched to a gene: 8. Germline V lookup: CDR1 GTSNPN, CDR2 SVGIG (reference sequence). The CDR3 spans 13 residues. With respect to this clonotype: No antigen is known for it.

Findings and caveats of the study: Abundant cord blood beta clonotypes carried fewer insertions; memory repertoires showed none. Among monozygotic twins, out-of-frame TCR alpha sharing exceeded what models predicted.

TCRdb ran MiXCR on the 5' RACE reads and lists one entry per CDR3 protein. The table records fewer than 500,000 distinct CDR3 sequences, roughly an eighth of them present only once. These sequences were also reported in another study, on yellow fever vaccine responses in identical twins. That paper notes: Reportedly, twins' vaccine T cell responses looked partly convergent and partly personalized.

This TCR was sampled from a woman under 30 in good health. The material sequenced was CD4+ T cells sorted from blood. The rearrangement links TRBV30 to TRBJ1-1; 9 bases are shared with TRBD1. The CDR3 protein is CAGNRDRATEAFF. The DNA for the CDR3 is TGTGCCGGCAATCGGGACAGGGCCACTGAAGCTTTCTTT.